The 4 T cell receptor beta chains given below trace back to one sample, sequenced in a study of OX40 agonist ivuxolimab in advanced cancers. TCRdb's table, derived via immunoSEQ multiplex PCR, lists solely in-frame clones and lacks some. The sample shows some 66,000 clones, 80% to 85% of them seen only once. The material was CD4+ or CD8+ T cells sorted from blood, obtained in a trial of the OX40 agonist ivuxolimab. The receptor set was obtained from an adult with an advanced solid tumor such as melanoma, head and neck, liver or kidney cancer.

This clone ranks as medium-sized (0.01 to 0.1%). V is TRBV5-1 and J is TRBJ2-7, with D uncertain. Germline CDR1 reads SGHRS; CDR2 reads YFSETQ. There are 13 residues in the CDR3. V lost 0 bases to trimming and J lost 1 base, with 5 bases between them. DNA for the CDR3: TGCGCCAGCAGCTTGGCGGCGTCCTACGAGCAGTACTTC. This gives the protein CASSLAASYEQYF.

This chain connects TRBV7-8 to TRBJ2-5; the D is unclear. V was clipped by 0 bases and J by 4 bases, with 6 bases between them. There are 13 residues in the CDR3. CDR1 and CDR2 from the germline V gene are SGHVS and FQNEAQ. The CDR3 DNA reads as TGTGCCAGCAGCTTAGCGGGTAGAGAGACCCAGTACTTC. This sequence encodes CASSLAGRETQYF.

The V call is TRBV19, the J call TRBJ2-1; D is uncertain. Trimming left V 1 base short and J 0 bases short, with 7 bases between. Looked up from germline, CDR1 is LNHDA and CDR2 is SQIVND (reference sequence). The CDR3 consists of 15 residues. CDR3 protein: CASSIARSSYNEQFF. In DNA form, the CDR3 reads TGTGCCAGTAGTATAGCCCGGAGCTCCTACAATGAGCAGTTCTTC. Complete variable domain (other parts from reference TRBV19 and TRBJ2-1): DGGITQSPKYLFRKEGQNVTLSCEQNLNHDAMYWYRQDPGQGLRLIYYSQIVNDFQKGDIAEGYSVSREKKESFPLTVTSAQKNPTAFYLCASSIARSSYNEQFFGPGTRLTVL.

The chain recombines TRBV5-1 with TRBJ2-5, with 9 bases aligning to TRBD1. CDR3 size: 16 residues. Germline values: CDR1 SGHRS, CDR2 YFSETQ. V lost 1 base and J lost 4; bases outside the gene matches: 8. The chain's CDR3 is CASSLFTGGSGETQYF. The CDR3 region has the DNA TGCGCCAGCAGCTTGTTTACAGGGGGCTCGGGAGAGACCCAGTACTTC.